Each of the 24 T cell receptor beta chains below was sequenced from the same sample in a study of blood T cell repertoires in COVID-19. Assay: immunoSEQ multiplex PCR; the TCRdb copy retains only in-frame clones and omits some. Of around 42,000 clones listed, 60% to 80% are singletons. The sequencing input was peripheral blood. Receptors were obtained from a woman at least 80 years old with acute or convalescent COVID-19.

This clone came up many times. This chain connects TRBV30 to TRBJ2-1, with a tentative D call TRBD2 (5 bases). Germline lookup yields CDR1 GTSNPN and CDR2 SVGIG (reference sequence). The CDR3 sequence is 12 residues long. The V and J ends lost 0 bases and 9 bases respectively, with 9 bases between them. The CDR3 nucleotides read TGTGCCTGGAGTGTACGGGCGGGTGAGCAGTTCTTC. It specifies CAWSVRAGEQFF.

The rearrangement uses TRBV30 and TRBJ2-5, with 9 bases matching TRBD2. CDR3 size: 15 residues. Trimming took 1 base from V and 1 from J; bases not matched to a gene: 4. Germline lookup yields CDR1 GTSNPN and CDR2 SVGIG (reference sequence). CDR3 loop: CAWSGKTSGQETQYF. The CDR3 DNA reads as TGTGCCTGGAGTGGGAAGACTAGCGGCCAAGAGACCCAGTACTTC.

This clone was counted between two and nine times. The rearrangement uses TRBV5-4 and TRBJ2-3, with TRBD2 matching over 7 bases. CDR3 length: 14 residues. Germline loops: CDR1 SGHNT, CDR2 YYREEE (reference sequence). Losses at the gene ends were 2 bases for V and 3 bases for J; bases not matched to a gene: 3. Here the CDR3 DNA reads TGTGCCAGCAGCTTCGGGGGAGGGACAGATACGCAGTATTTT. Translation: CASSFGGGTDTQYF.

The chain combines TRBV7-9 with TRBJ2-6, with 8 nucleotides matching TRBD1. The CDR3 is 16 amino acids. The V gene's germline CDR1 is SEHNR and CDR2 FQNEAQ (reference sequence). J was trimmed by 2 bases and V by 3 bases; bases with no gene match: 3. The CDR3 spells CASSFRQGTGANVLTF. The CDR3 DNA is TGTGCCAGCAGCTTTAGACAGGGGACTGGGGCCAACGTCCTGACTTTC. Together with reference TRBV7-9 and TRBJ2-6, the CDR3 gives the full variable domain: DTGVSQNPRHKITKRGQNVTFRCDPISEHNRLYWYRQTLGQGPEFLTYFQNEAQLEKSRLLSDRFSAERPKGSFSTLEIQRTEQGDSAMYLCASSFRQGTGANVLTFGAGSRLTVL.

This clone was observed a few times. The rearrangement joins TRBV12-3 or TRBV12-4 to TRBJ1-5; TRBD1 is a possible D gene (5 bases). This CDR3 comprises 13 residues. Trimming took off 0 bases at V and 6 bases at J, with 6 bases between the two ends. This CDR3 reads CASSLAQGQPQHF. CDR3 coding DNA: TGTGCCAGCAGTTTAGCGCAGGGTCAGCCCCAGCATTTT.

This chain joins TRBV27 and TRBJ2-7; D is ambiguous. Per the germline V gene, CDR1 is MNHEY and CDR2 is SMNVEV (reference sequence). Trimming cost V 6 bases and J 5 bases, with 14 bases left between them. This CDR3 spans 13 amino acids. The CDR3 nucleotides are TGTGCCAGCAGCCGACCCCCAGGCCACGAGCAGTACTTC. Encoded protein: CASSRPPGHEQYF.

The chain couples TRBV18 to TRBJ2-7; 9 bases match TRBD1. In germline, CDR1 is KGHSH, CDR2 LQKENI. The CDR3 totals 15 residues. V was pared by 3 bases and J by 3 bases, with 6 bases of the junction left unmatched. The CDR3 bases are TGTGCCAGCTCACCGAAAACAGGGGGCCTCTACGAGCAGTACTTC. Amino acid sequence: CASSPKTGGLYEQYF.

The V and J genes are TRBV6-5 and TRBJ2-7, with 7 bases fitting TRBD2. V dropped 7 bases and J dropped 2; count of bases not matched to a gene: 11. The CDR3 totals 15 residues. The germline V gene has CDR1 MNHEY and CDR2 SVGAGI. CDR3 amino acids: CASTSSGMGAYEQYF. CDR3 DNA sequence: TGTGCCAGCACCTCAAGCGGGATGGGGGCCTACGAGCAGTACTTC.

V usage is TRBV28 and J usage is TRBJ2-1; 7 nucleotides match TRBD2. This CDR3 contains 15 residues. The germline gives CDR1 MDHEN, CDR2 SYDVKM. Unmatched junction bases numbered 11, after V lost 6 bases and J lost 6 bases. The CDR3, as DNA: TGTGCCAGCAGCCCGAACGCGGGAGAGGTCAATGAGCAGTTCTTC. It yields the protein CASSPNAGEVNEQFF.

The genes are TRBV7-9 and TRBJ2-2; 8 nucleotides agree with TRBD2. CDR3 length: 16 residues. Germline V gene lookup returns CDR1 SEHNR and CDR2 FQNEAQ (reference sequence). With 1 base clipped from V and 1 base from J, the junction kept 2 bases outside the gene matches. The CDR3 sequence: CASSLGSGVNTGELFF. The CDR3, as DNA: TGTGCCAGCAGCTTAGGTAGCGGGGTGAACACCGGGGAGCTGTTTTTT.

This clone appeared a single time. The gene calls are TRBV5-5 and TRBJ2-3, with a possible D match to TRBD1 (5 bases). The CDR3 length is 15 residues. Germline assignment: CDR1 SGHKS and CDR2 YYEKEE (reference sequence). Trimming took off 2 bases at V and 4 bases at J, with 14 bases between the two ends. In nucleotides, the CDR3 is TGTGCCAGCAGCTTTTCCGCAGGGCCCGCAGATACGCAGTATTTT. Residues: CASSFSAGPADTQYF.

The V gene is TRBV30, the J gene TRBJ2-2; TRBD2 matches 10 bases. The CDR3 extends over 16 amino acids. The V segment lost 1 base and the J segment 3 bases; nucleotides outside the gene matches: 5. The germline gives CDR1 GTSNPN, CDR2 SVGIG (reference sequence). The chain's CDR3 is CAWSARTSGHTGELFF. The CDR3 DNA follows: TGTGCCTGGAGTGCCCGGACTAGCGGACACACCGGGGAGCTGTTTTTT.

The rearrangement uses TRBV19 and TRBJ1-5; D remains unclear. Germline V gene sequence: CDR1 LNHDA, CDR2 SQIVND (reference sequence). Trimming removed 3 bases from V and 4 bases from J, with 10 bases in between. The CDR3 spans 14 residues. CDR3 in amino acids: CASSIRVINQPQHF. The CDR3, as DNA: TGTGCCAGTAGTATCCGGGTGATTAATCAGCCCCAGCATTTT.

The CDR3 DNA follows: TGTGCCAGCAGCCAAGGGACAGGGGGCAATCAGCCCCAGCATTTT. Translation gives CASSQGTGGNQPQHF. The gene calls are TRBV3-1 (or the pseudogene TRBV3-2) and TRBJ1-5; 9 bases line up with TRBD1. CDR3 length equals 15 residues. The germline CDR1 and CDR2 sequences are LGHDT and YNNKEL (reference sequence). V shed 1 base and J 2 bases; nucleotides not matched to a gene: 0.

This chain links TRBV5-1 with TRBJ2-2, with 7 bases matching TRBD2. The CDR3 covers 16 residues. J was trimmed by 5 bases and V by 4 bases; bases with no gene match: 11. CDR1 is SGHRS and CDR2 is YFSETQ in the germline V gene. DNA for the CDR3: TGCGCCAGCAGCCGGCAAAGGGGCGGGAGAACCGGGGAGCTGTTTTTT. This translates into CASSRQRGGRTGELFF.

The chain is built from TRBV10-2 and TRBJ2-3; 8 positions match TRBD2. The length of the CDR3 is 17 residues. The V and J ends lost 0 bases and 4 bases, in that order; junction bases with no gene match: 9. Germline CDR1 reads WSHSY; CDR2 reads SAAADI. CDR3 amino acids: CASSESGGVAGPDTQYF. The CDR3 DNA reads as TGCGCCAGCAGTGAGTCGGGCGGAGTAGCGGGACCAGATACGCAGTATTTT.

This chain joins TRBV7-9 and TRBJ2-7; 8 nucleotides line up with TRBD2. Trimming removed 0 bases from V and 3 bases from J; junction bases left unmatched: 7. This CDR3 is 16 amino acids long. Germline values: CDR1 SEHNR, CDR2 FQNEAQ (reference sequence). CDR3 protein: CASSLALGLAGYEQYF. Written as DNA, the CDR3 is TGTGCCAGCAGCTTAGCCTTGGGGCTAGCGGGCTACGAGCAGTACTTC.

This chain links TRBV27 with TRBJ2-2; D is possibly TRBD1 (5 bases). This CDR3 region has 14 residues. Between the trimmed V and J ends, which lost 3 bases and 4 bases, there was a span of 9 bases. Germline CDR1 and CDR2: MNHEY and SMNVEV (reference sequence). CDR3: CASSFQGSTGELFF. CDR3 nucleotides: TGTGCCAGCAGTTTTCAGGGATCCACCGGGGAGCTGTTTTTT.

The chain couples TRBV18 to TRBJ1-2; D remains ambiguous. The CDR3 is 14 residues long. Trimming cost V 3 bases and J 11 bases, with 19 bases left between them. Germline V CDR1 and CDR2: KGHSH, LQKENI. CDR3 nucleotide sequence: TGTGCCAGCTCACCCCCGGGTACGACCGTTAGTTACACCTTC. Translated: CASSPPGTTVSYTF.

CDR3: CASSRTGGLGYNEQFF. CDR3 DNA: TGTGCCAGCAGCCGGACAGGGGGATTAGGCTACAATGAGCAGTTCTTC. V gene TRBV5-8 combines with J gene TRBJ2-1, with 10 bases matching TRBD1. CDR1 and CDR2 from the germline V gene are SGHTS and YDEGEE. The CDR3 is 16 amino acids. V was clipped by 4 bases and J by 3 bases; unmatched bases: 7.

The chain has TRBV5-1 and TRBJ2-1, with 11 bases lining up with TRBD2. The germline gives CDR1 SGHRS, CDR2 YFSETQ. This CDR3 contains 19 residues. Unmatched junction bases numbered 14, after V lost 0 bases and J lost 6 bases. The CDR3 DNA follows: TGCGCCAGCAGCTTGGACCCTAGCGGGAGGTTAAGTGGGACCAATGAGCAGTTCTTC. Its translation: CASSLDPSGRLSGTNEQFF.

CDR3 sequence (DNA): TGTGCCAGCAGCTTGAAAGGGGCCTCCTACGAGCAGTACTTC. It is translated as CASSLKGASYEQYF. The genes are TRBV5-4 and TRBJ2-7; maybe TRBD1 (5 bases). CDR1 is SGHNT and CDR2 is YYREEE in the germline V gene (reference sequence). The CDR3 totals 14 residues. The V end was cut by 1 base, the J end by 0 bases, with 8 bases between.

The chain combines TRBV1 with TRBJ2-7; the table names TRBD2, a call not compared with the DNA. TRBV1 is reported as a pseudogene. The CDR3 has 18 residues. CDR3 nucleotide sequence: TGCACCAGCAGCCAAGATATGGGGTCTAGCGGTTTTTCCTACGAGCAGTACTTC. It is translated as CTSSQDMGSSGFSYEQYF.

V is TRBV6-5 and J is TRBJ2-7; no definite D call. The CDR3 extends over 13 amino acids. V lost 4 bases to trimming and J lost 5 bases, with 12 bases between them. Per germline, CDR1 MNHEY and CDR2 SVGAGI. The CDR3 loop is CASSSSDWDEQYF. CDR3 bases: TGTGCCAGCAGTTCCTCCGACTGGGACGAGCAGTACTTC.